The rows below give T cell receptor beta chains drawn from one sample of a study of shared clonotypes between healthy human individuals. Assay used: immunoSEQ multiplex PCR; TCRdb lists only in-frame clones, some missing. The sample records 1,500,000 or so clones, roughly 97% being singletons. Sequences were obtained from naive CD4+ T cells sorted from blood. The receptors derive from a man aged 25 to 40 in good health. Both conserved end residues are part of each CDR3.

j_gene: TRBJ2-5; v_gene: TRBV6-6; len: 14; CDR3aa: CASSYLGGEETQYF
j_gene: TRBJ2-7; v_gene: TRBV11-2; len: 14; CDR3aa: CASTRQVSSYEQYF
j_gene: TRBJ2-5; v_gene: TRBV7-2; len: 18; CDR3aa: CASSLAVMIAGGPETQYF
j_gene: TRBJ2-5; v_gene: TRBV10-3; len: 13; CDR3aa: CAISAGGGETQYF
j_gene: TRBJ2-1; v_gene: TRBV7-3; len: 16; CDR3aa: CASSLTSGVSYNEQFF
j_gene: TRBJ1-1; v_gene: TRBV2; len: 14; CDR3aa: CASRGRLMNTEAFF
j_gene: TRBJ1-2; v_gene: TRBV7-9; len: 13; CDR3aa: CASSLTGAYGYTF
j_gene: TRBJ2-1; v_gene: TRBV11-2; len: 19; CDR3aa: CASSLLLAGRLAPTNEQFF
j_gene: TRBJ2-5; v_gene: TRBV10-3; len: 16; CDR3aa: CAISARQGALGETQYF
j_gene: TRBJ2-7; v_gene: TRBV28; len: 16; CDR3aa: CASRFPGLAGSYEQYF
j_gene: TRBJ1-1; v_gene: TRBV7-3; len: 13; CDR3aa: CASSLDRNTEAFF
j_gene: TRBJ2-5; v_gene: TRBV5-4; len: 14; CDR3aa: CASSEIEGGKTQYF
j_gene: TRBJ1-4; v_gene: TRBV18; len: 15; CDR3aa: CASSPLDSLNEKLFF
j_gene: TRBJ2-7; v_gene: TRBV10-1; len: 12; CDR3aa: CASSEDRMEQYF
j_gene: TRBJ2-1; v_gene: TRBV4-1; len: 13; CDR3aa: CASSLGAYNEQFF